This entry lists 32 T cell receptor beta chains sequenced from one sample in a study of blood T cell repertoires in COVID-19 (dated by TCRdb to 2018 to 2021). Library construction relied on the immunoSEQ multiplex PCR assay. TCRdb holds this immuneACCESS table with in-frame rearrangements only. Some clones are missing; in checked studies, unresolved V genes explain under half, and the rest has no known cause. Within this sample are fewer than 75,000 clones, with over 80% of them counted one time only. The top ten constitute about 40% of the sample. The sample was peripheral blood. All receptors come from a human donor in a cohort sampled during active COVID-19.

The J gene is TRBJ1-2, the V gene TRBV7-9, with a possible D match to TRBD1 (6 bases). Trimming left V 5 bases short and J 8 bases short, with 12 bases between. Germline lookup yields CDR1 SEHNR and CDR2 FQNEAQ (reference sequence). CDR3 size: 12 residues. Written as DNA, the CDR3 is TGTGCCAGCAGCAGCAGGGGAGACGGCTACACCTTC. It specifies CASSSRGDGYTF.

This sequence joins TRBV9 and TRBJ2-1; D perhaps matches TRBD2 (6 bases). The CDR3 is 16 residues long. The germline V and J ends were trimmed by 2 bases and 0 bases, with 12 bases remaining between them. Germline CDR1 is SGDLS and CDR2 is YYNGEE. CDR3 DNA: TGTGCCAGCAGCGTTCGTAGCGGCGGCTCCTACAATGAGCAGTTCTTC. This sequence encodes CASSVRSGGSYNEQFF.

The gene calls are TRBV5-1 and TRBJ2-1, with a weak D call TRBD2 (5 bases). Trimming left V 2 bases short and J 10 bases short, with 10 bases between. This CDR3 contains 12 residues. From germline, CDR1 is SGHRS and CDR2 YFSETQ. CDR3 region: CASSFGRGEQFF. As DNA, the CDR3 is TGCGCCAGCAGCTTCGGACGGGGAGAGCAGTTCTTC.

The chain is built from TRBV5-1 and TRBJ1-6; D is unclear. V lost 4 bases and J 7 bases, leaving 9 bases between the germline ends. Germline loops: CDR1 SGHRS, CDR2 YFSETQ. The CDR3 contains 13 residues. In DNA form, the CDR3 reads TGCGCCAGCAGCGCCGGTGTCAATTCACCCCTCCACTTT. Protein: CASSAGVNSPLHF.

This clone was seen a single time. V usage is TRBV29-1 and J usage is TRBJ1-2, with no clear D. This CDR3 spans 13 amino acids. Trimming pared 5 bases from V and 7 bases from J, leaving 17 bases between. Germline-derived CDR1 and CDR2 are SQVTM and ANQGSEA. The CDR3 sequence: CSVTSSGRGGYTF. In DNA, the CDR3 is TGCAGCGTTACCTCGTCCGGGAGAGGTGGCTACACCTTC.

This clone was observed at least ten times. The chain links TRBV6-2 or TRBV6-3 to TRBJ1-1; 7 bases agree with TRBD1. From germline, CDR1 is MNHEY and CDR2 SVGEGT. J was trimmed by 1 base and V by 6 bases; bases with no gene match: 17. The CDR3 is made up of 18 amino acids. As DNA, the CDR3 is TGTGCCAGCAGCTCCTGGCAGGGGGAATATAATGGGAACACTGAAGCTTTCTTT. It codes for CASSSWQGEYNGNTEAFF.

The chain combines TRBV30 with TRBJ2-2; D possibly corresponds to TRBD1 (5 bases). The CDR3 totals 13 residues. Germline V gene lookup returns CDR1 GTSNPN and CDR2 SVGIG (reference sequence). The V gene lost 4 bases and the J gene lost 1 base, with 7 bases spanning the gap. CDR3 sequence: CAWTTGNTGELFF. CDR3 bases: TGTGCCTGGACTACAGGGAACACCGGGGAGCTGTTTTTT. The variable domain in full, with the rest retrieved from reference TRBV30 and TRBJ2-2, is SQTIHQWPATLVQPVGSPLSLECTVEGTSNPNLYWYRQAAGRGLQLLFYSVGIGQISSEVPQNLSASRPQDRQFILSSKKLLLSDSGFYLCAWTTGNTGELFFGEGSRLTVL.

The CDR3 region has the DNA TGTGCCAGCAGCTTGCCCTCCAGGGAGACCCAGTACTTC. Its translation is CASSLPSRETQYF. The V gene is TRBV5-4, the J gene TRBJ2-5; D not resolved. Germline-derived CDR1 and CDR2 are SGHNT and YYREEE (reference sequence). Trimming left V 1 base short and J 5 bases short, with 9 bases between. This CDR3 is built from 13 residues.

DNA of the CDR3: TGTGCCAGCAGCAAAACGGGACTGCACTATGGCTACACCTTC. Amino acids: CASSKTGLHYGYTF. This rearrangement joins TRBV7-9 to TRBJ1-2; possible D gene TRBD1, 5 bases. CDR3 length equals 14 residues. V dropped 5 bases and J dropped 3 bases, with 13 bases sitting between them. The germline V gene encodes CDR1 SEHNR and CDR2 FQNEAQ (reference sequence).

For the CDR3, the DNA is TGTGCCAGCAGCAAGGGACAGCAAAACACCGGGGAGCTGTTTTTT. This encodes CASSKGQQNTGELFF. This rearrangement joins TRBV7-2 to TRBJ2-2; TRBD1 agrees at 7 bases. V was pared by 5 bases and J by 2 bases, with 5 bases of the junction left unmatched. The CDR3 spans 15 residues. CDR1 SGHTA and CDR2 FQGNSA come from the germline V gene. Based on the CDR3 plus reference TRBV7-2 and TRBJ2-2, the full variable domain is GAGVSQSPSNKVTEKGKDVELRCDPISGHTALYWYRQSLGQGLEFLIYFQGNSAPDKSGLPSDRFSAERTGGSVSTLTIQRTQQEDSAVYLCASSKGQQNTGELFFGEGSRLTVL.

V gene TRBV18 combines with J gene TRBJ2-2, with D maybe TRBD2 (5 bases). V was pared by 1 base and J by 5 bases, with 20 bases between. CDR1 KGHSH and CDR2 LQKENI come from the germline V gene. There are 18 residues in the CDR3. The CDR3 region has the DNA TGTGCCAGCTCACCACGTGTAATTTTCGGTGGCGGGACCGGGGAGCTGTTTTTT. Its protein is CASSPRVIFGGGTGELFF. Full variable domain (outside the CDR3, taken from reference TRBV18 and TRBJ2-2): NAGVMQNPRHLVRRRGQEARLRCSPMKGHSHVYWYRQLPEEGLKFMVYLQKENIIDESGMPKERFSAEFPKEGPSILRIQQVVRGDSAAYFCASSPRVIFGGGTGELFFGEGSRLTVL.

The chain uses TRBV4-1 and TRBJ1-1; D possibly corresponds to TRBD1 (5 bases). Trimming took 1 base from V and 10 from J, leaving 16 bases between them. Germline values: CDR1 MGHRA, CDR2 YSYEKL. The CDR3 runs to 14 residues. CDR3 bases: TGCGCCAGCAGCCAAGCCGGGTGGGGTCAGGGAGCTTTCTTT. It codes for CASSQAGWGQGAFF.

The chain joins TRBV2 to TRBJ1-5, with D uncertain. CDR3 length equals 15 residues. V was pared by 6 bases and J by 3 bases, with 15 bases between. Germline loops: CDR1 SNHLY, CDR2 FYNNEI. The CDR3 protein is CASSLSRVPNQPQHF. The CDR3 region has the DNA TGTGCCAGCAGCCTTAGCCGGGTCCCCAATCAGCCCCAGCATTTT.

This sequence joins TRBV21-1 and TRBJ2-2; the D call TRBD2 from the table was never checked on the DNA. TRBV21-1 is deemed a pseudogene. The CDR3 contains 12 residues. CDR3 residues: CASTLYTGELFF. CDR3 sequence (DNA): TGTGCCAGCACCCTTTATACCGGGGAGCTGTTTTTT.

This clone came up a few times. CDR3 region: CASLQVRQETQYF. CDR3 DNA: TGTGCCAGCCTACAGGTCCGTCAAGAGACCCAGTACTTC. The chain links TRBV11-3 to TRBJ2-5; a weak D match, TRBD1 (5 bases). V gave up 8 bases and J gave up 2 bases, with 12 bases separating them. Germline V gives CDR1 SGHNT, CDR2 YENEEA. This CDR3 spans 13 amino acids.

V gene TRBV12-5 combines with J gene TRBJ1-1; the match to TRBD1 covers 10 bases. CDR3 length: 17 residues. V gave up 5 bases and J gave up 0 bases; unmatched junction bases: 9. CDR1 is LGHNT and CDR2 is FRNRAP in the germline V gene. The CDR3 reads CASGAGTGALMNTEAFF. DNA of the CDR3: TGTGCTAGTGGTGCCGGGACAGGGGCATTAATGAACACTGAAGCTTTCTTT. Combining the CDR3 with reference TRBV12-5 and TRBJ1-1 gives the whole variable domain DARVTQTPRHKVTEMGQEVTMRCQPILGHNTVFWYRQTMMQGLELLAYFRNRAPLDDSGMPKDRFSAEMPDATLATLKIQPSEPRDSAVYFCASGAGTGALMNTEAFFGQGTRLTVV.

This clone was seen more than once but under ten times. The chain employs TRBV2 and TRBJ1-4; 7 bases line up with TRBD1. Per germline, CDR1 SNHLY and CDR2 FYNNEI. CDR3 length: 15 residues. J lost 5 bases, V lost 6 bases, and 9 bases had no gene match. The CDR3 DNA reads TGTGCCAGCAGGGGGTGGGACAGCCAAAATGAAAAACTGTTTTTT. Amino acids: CASRGWDSQNEKLFF.

The genes are TRBV11-2 and TRBJ2-5, with TRBD2 identical over 9 bases. V shed 1 base and J 7 bases; nucleotides not matched to a gene: 1. The CDR3 contains 13 residues. Germline-derived CDR1 and CDR2 are SGHAT and FQNNGV. The CDR3 protein is CASSLVTSGTQYF. CDR3 DNA sequence: TGTGCCAGCAGCTTAGTGACTAGCGGGACCCAGTACTTC.

CDR3 protein: CASSWAHGYTF. Written as DNA, the CDR3 is TGTGCCAGCAGTTGGGCCCATGGCTACACCTTC. V usage is TRBV28 and J usage is TRBJ1-2; no clear D gene. CDR3 length equals 11 residues. The V and J ends lost 4 bases and 6 bases respectively, with 6 bases between them. Germline V gives CDR1 MDHEN, CDR2 SYDVKM.

The genes are TRBV3-1 (or the pseudogene TRBV3-2) and TRBJ2-5; the D gene is possibly TRBD2 (6 bases). This CDR3 spans 14 amino acids. Trimming took off 0 bases at V and 4 bases at J, with 9 bases between the two ends. Germline CDR1 reads LGHDT; CDR2 reads YNNKEL (reference sequence). CDR3 nucleotide sequence: TGTGCCAGCAGCCAAGAGGCGGGGTCAGAGACCCAGTACTTC. Translation gives CASSQEAGSETQYF.

CDR3 DNA sequence: TGTGCCAGTAGTAGGGCCGACAACAATCAGCCCCAGCATTTT. Its protein is CASSRADNNQPQHF. The rearrangement joins TRBV19 to TRBJ1-5; D ambiguous. The ends were cut back, 4 bases at V and 3 bases at J, with 10 bases in the middle. Germline lookup yields CDR1 LNHDA and CDR2 SQIVND (reference sequence). The CDR3 totals 14 residues.

CDR3 DNA: TGTGCCAGCAGTGGCGGACAGGCAGCTAACTATGGCTACACCTTC. Amino acid sequence: CASSGGQAANYGYTF. The chain carries TRBV2 and TRBJ1-2, with 7 bases that match TRBD1. The junction had 5 bases not matched to a gene; V was cut back by 4 bases and J by 0 bases. The CDR3 sequence is 15 residues long. CDR1 is SNHLY and CDR2 is FYNNEI in the germline V gene.

This chain joins TRBV5-1 and TRBJ2-4; 10 bases align to TRBD2. Germline V CDR1 and CDR2: SGHRS, YFSETQ. The junction had 18 bases not matched to a gene; V was cut back by 3 bases and J by 3 bases. This CDR3 is 20 amino acids long. In nucleotides, the CDR3 is TGCGCCAGCAGCTCCCTGGGGACCAGCGGGGGGGCCTGGGGCAAAAACATTCAGTACTTC. Translation gives CASSSLGTSGGAWGKNIQYF.

V usage is TRBV5-5 and J usage is TRBJ1-6; D is ambiguous. In germline, CDR1 is SGHKS, CDR2 YYEKEE (reference sequence). There are 16 residues in the CDR3. Trimming left V 0 bases short and J 4 bases short, with 11 bases between. CDR3 DNA: TGTGCCAGCAGCTTGGGGTGGGCCCGATATAATTCACCCCTCCACTTT. Protein: CASSLGWARYNSPLHF.

CDR3 in DNA: TGTGCCAGTTCTCGTACGGGTTTAGGCACTGAAGCTTTCTTT. It yields the protein CASSRTGLGTEAFF. The V and J genes are TRBV19 and TRBJ1-1; D gene unclear. V lost 8 bases and J lost 4, with 17 bases in between. The CDR3 totals 14 residues. CDR1 and CDR2 from the germline V gene are LNHDA and SQIVND (reference sequence).

The chain carries TRBV29-1 and TRBJ1-6, with D possibly being TRBD1 (5 bases). Looked up from germline, CDR1 is SQVTM and CDR2 is ANQGSEA. The CDR3 loop spans 13 amino acids. V shed 6 bases and J shed 5 bases, with 11 bases lying between them. The CDR3 nucleotides read TGCAGCGTCCGACGGGGGGATAATTCACCCCTCCACTTT. It yields the protein CSVRRGDNSPLHF.

The chain carries TRBV4-1 and TRBJ1-2; D is possibly TRBD1 (5 bases). CDR1 and CDR2 (germline): MGHRA, YSYEKL. This CDR3 comprises 14 residues. The V end lost 4 bases, the J end lost 4 bases, and 13 bases lay between the germline ends. The CDR3 nucleotides are TGCGCCAGCAGCCCTCCAGGGTTTTTCTATGGCTACACCTTC. Its protein product is CASSPPGFFYGYTF.

V usage is TRBV21-1 and J usage is TRBJ1-3; the table calls TRBD1, which could not be checked here. TRBV21-1 is shown as a pseudogene. The CDR3 has 14 amino acids. CDR3 residues: CASSSYSSGNTIYF. DNA for the CDR3: TGTGCCAGCAGCAGTTACAGCTCTGGAAACACCATATATTTT.

The chain has TRBV7-3 and TRBJ1-6; TRBD1 aligns across 7 bases. CDR1 SGHTA and CDR2 FQGTGA come from the germline V gene. Germline trimming cut 4 bases from V and 7 bases from J; bases unmatched to any gene: 4. The CDR3 length is 14 residues. The CDR3 DNA follows: TGTGCCAGCAGCTCCGGGACAGCAAATTCACCCCTCCACTTT. Translating gives CASSSGTANSPLHF. Full variable domain (outside the CDR3, taken from reference TRBV7-3 and TRBJ1-6): GAGVSQTPSNKVTEKGKYVELRCDPISGHTALYWYRQSLGQGPEFLIYFQGTGAADDSGLPNDRFFAVRPEGSVSTLKIQRTERGDSAVYLCASSSGTANSPLHFGNGTRLTVT.

CDR3: CASSPNTGQGYEQYF. CDR3 nucleotides: TGTGCCAGCTCACCAAATACGGGACAGGGCTACGAGCAGTACTTC. V is TRBV18 and J is TRBJ2-7; TRBD1 matches at 9 bases. Trimming took 2 bases from V and 3 from J; bases not matched to a gene: 5. In germline, CDR1 is KGHSH, CDR2 LQKENI. The CDR3 has 15 amino acids.

V is TRBV9 and J is TRBJ1-2, with D unclear. The V gene's germline CDR1 is SGDLS and CDR2 YYNGEE. The CDR3 runs 13 residues. The V and J ends lost 3 bases and 3 bases respectively, with 9 bases between them. The CDR3 DNA sequence: TGTGCCAGCAGCGAAAACACCCACTATGGCTACACCTTC. Amino acid sequence: CASSENTHYGYTF.

This clone has a handful of counts. This chain links TRBV7-2 with TRBJ2-7; 7 positions match TRBD1. Losses at the gene ends were 5 bases for V and 0 bases for J; bases not matched to a gene: 10. Germline V gives CDR1 SGHTA, CDR2 FQGNSA. CDR3 length: 16 residues. In DNA form, the CDR3 reads TGTGCCAGCAGCCCTCTACAGGGGCGCGGCTCCTACGAGCAGTACTTC. Translating it yields CASSPLQGRGSYEQYF.